A single sample gave rise to the 8 T cell receptor beta chains below, sequenced in a study of cytomegalovirus exposure and HLA in healthy donors. 13 Jbeta primers and 60 Vbeta primers were used for the PCR. Sequencing was performed with immunoSEQ multiplex PCR; in TCRdb, only in-frame clones are kept and a portion is missing. Found here are 90,000 to 120,000 clones, 77% of them singletons; the top ten hold about 4.3%. Sequenced sample: PBMCs. These receptor sequences come from a male donor in good health and CMV-seronegative.

The chain uses TRBV2 and TRBJ2-5, with 8 bases that match TRBD1. V dropped 10 bases and J dropped 1; count of bases not matched to a gene: 11. The CDR3 runs to 15 residues. The germline gives CDR1 SNHLY, CDR2 FYNNEI. The CDR3 region has the DNA TGTGCCATCTCTAGGACAGGGTGGTTCCAAGAGACCCAGTACTTC. Translating gives CAISRTGWFQETQYF.

The gene calls are TRBV19 and TRBJ2-7, with TRBD2 identical over 9 bases. CDR3 size: 15 residues. The junction had 9 bases not matched to a gene; V was cut back by 4 bases and J by 5 bases. The V gene's germline CDR1 is LNHDA and CDR2 SQIVND (reference sequence). CDR3 protein: CASSSRLAGLNEQYF. The DNA of the CDR3 is TGTGCCAGTAGTAGTCGGCTAGCGGGACTCAACGAGCAGTACTTC.

The rearrangement joins TRBV5-6 to TRBJ2-1; D perhaps matches TRBD2 (5 bases). This CDR3 region has 12 residues. V gave up 3 bases and J gave up 10 bases, with 11 bases separating them. In germline, CDR1 is SGHDT, CDR2 YYEEEE. This CDR3 reads CASSSGLREQFF. The DNA of the CDR3 is TGTGCCAGCAGCTCCGGACTGAGAGAGCAGTTCTTC.

This clone was detected only once. J is TRBJ2-2 and V is TRBV14, with D possibly TRBD2 on 6 matching bases. Germline assignment: CDR1 SGHDN and CDR2 FVKESK. Trimming took 1 base from V and 1 from J, leaving 25 bases between them. CDR3 length equals 21 residues. In DNA form, the CDR3 reads TGTGCCAGCAGCCAAGTAAGAGGCCGCGGGGTGTCCTACCGGAACACCGGGGAGCTGTTTTTT. This sequence encodes CASSQVRGRGVSYRNTGELFF.

This chain uses TRBV5-1 with TRBJ1-3; TRBD1 might be the D (5 bases). Per germline, CDR1 SGHRS and CDR2 YFSETQ. Trimming took 3 bases from V and 0 from J, leaving 13 bases between them. CDR3 length: 16 amino acids. The CDR3 loop reads CASSSKIQGSGNTIYF. The CDR3 DNA is TGCGCCAGCAGCTCCAAAATTCAGGGCTCTGGAAACACCATATATTTT.

This chain uses TRBV5-4 with TRBJ2-2, with a weak D call TRBD2 (5 bases). The germline V gene has CDR1 SGHNT and CDR2 YYREEE (reference sequence). The CDR3 contains 15 residues. Trimming cost V 4 bases and J 1 base, with 11 bases left between them. The CDR3, as DNA: TGTGCCAGCAGCCTCGGACTTCAGAACACCGGGGAGCTGTTTTTT. Translating it yields CASSLGLQNTGELFF.

The table lists this clone with a count of one. This sequence joins TRBV5-8 and TRBJ2-2; TRBD1 matches at 8 bases. This CDR3 is built from 15 residues. CDR1 is SGHTS and CDR2 is YDEGEE in the germline V gene. V was pared by 5 bases and J by 2 bases, with 5 bases of the junction left unmatched. CDR3 bases: TGTGCCAGCAGTCCGGGACAGGTTAACACCGGGGAGCTGTTTTTT. Amino acids: CASSPGQVNTGELFF. Drawing the rest from reference TRBV5-8 and TRBJ2-2, the complete variable domain is EAGVTQSPTHLIKTRGQQATLRCSPISGHTSVYWYQQALGLGLQFLLWYDEGEERNRGNFPPRFSGRQFPNYSSELNVNALELEDSALYLCASSPGQVNTGELFFGEGSRLTVL.

This chain joins TRBV30 and TRBJ2-1; D remains unclear. The V gene lost 0 bases and the J gene lost 5 bases, with 23 bases spanning the gap. Looked up from germline, CDR1 is GTSNPN and CDR2 is SVGIG (reference sequence). The CDR3 runs 18 residues. CDR3 region: CAWSVRRVIDSDDNEQFF. Written as DNA, the CDR3 is TGTGCCTGGAGTGTCAGACGGGTTATCGATTCCGACGACAATGAGCAGTTCTTC.